This T cell receptor (beta chain) was captured by sequencing in a study of T cell clones after liver transplantation. TCRdb's table, derived via immunoSEQ multiplex PCR, lists solely in-frame clones and lacks some. The sample lists nearly 55,000 clones; about 88% were seen once. The germline V gene encodes CDR1 LNHDA and CDR2 SQIVND (reference sequence). This CDR3 contains 15 residues. Trimming took 0 bases from V and 4 from J, leaving 9 bases between them. The chain combines TRBV19 with TRBJ2-2; no reliable D call. The input for sequencing was CD4+ T cells from blood, taken before liver transplant. This TCR was sampled from a human donor who received a liver transplant. The CDR3 here is CASSIDQLFTGELFF. CDR3 nucleotides: TGTGCCAGTAGTATAGATCAGCTTTTCACCGGGGAGCTGTTTTTT.